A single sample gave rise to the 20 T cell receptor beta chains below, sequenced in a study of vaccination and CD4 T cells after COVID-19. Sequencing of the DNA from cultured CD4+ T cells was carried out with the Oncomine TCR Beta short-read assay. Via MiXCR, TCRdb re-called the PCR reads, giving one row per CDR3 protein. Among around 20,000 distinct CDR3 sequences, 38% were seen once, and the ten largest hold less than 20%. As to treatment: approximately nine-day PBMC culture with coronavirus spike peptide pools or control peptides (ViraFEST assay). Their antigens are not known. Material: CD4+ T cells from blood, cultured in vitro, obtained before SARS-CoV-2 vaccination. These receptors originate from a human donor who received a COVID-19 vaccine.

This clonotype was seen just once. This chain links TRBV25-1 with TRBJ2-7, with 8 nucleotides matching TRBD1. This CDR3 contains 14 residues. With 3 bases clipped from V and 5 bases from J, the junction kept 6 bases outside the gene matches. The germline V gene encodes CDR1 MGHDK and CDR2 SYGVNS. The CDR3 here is CASSDYRGMDEQYF. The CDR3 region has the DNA TGTGCCAGCAGTGACTACAGGGGGATGGACGAGCAGTACTTC.

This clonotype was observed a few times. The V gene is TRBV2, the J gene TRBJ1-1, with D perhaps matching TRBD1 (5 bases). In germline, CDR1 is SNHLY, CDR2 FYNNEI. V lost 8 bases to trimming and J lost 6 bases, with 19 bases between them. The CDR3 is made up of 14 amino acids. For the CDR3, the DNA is TGTGCCAGCCAGGGTGGTAGTCGGAGTGCTGAAGCTTTCTTT. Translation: CASQGGSRSAEAFF.

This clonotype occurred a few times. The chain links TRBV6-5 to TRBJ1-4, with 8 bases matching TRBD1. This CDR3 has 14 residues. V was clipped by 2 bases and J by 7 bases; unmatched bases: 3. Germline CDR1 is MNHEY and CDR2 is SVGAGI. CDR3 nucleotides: TGTGCCAGCAGTTACACAGGGGGGGGTGAAAAACTGTTTTTT. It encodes CASSYTGGGEKLFF.

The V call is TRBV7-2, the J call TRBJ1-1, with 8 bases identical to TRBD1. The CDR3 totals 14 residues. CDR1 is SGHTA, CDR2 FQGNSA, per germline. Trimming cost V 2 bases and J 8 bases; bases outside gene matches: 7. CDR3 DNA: TGTGCCAGCAGCTTATACGTGGGACAGGCAGAAGCTTTCTTT. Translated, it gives CASSLYVGQAEAFF.

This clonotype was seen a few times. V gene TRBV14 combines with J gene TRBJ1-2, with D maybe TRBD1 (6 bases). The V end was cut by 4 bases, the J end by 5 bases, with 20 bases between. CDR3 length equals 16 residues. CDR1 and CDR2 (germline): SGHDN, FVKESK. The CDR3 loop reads CASSRSRAGDQYGYTF. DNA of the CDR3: TGTGCCAGCAGCCGGAGCCGGGCAGGGGATCAGTATGGCTACACCTTC.

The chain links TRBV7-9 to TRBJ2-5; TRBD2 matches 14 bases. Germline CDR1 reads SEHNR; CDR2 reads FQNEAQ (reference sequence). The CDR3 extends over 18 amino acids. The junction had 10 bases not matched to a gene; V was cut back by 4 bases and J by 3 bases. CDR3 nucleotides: TGTGCCAGCAGCTCCAGACTAGCGGGGGGGCGCGAAAAAGAGACCCAGTACTTC. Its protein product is CASSSRLAGGREKETQYF. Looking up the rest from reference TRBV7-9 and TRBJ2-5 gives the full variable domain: DTGVSQNPRHKITKRGQNVTFRCDPISEHNRLYWYRQTLGQGPEFLTYFQNEAQLEKSRLLSDRFSAERPKGSFSTLEIQRTEQGDSAMYLCASSSRLAGGREKETQYFGPGTRLLVL.

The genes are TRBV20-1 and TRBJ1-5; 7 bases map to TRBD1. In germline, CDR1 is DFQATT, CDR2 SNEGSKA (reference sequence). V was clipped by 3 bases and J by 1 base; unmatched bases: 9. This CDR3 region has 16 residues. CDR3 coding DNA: TGCAGTGCTAGGCCGACAGGGATGGGAAGCAATCAGCCCCAGCATTTT. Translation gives CSARPTGMGSNQPQHF.

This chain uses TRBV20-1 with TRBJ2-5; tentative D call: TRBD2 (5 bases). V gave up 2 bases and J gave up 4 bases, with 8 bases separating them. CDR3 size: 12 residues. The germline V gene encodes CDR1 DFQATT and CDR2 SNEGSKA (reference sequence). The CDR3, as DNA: TGCAGTGCTAGACGGGGTCCAGAGACCCAGTACTTC. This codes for CSARRGPETQYF.

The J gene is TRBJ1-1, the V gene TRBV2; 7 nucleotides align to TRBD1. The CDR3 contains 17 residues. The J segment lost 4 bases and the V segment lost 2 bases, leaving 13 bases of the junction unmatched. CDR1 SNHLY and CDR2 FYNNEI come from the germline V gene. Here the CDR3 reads CASSEMLPEQGPTEAFF. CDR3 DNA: TGTGCCAGCAGTGAAATGTTGCCCGAACAGGGGCCCACTGAAGCTTTCTTT.

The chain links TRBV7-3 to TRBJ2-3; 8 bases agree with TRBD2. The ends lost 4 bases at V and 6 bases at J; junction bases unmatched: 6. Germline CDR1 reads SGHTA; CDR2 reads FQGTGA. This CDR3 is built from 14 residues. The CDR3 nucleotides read TGTGCCAGCAGCTCGGGAGGCGGGGGGGATACGCAGTATTTT. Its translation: CASSSGGGGDTQYF.

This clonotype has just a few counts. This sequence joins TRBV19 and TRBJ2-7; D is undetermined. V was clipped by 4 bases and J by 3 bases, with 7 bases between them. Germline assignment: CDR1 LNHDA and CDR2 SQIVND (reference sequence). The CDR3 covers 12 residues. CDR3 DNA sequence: TGTGCCAGTAGTAGCAGCCTCTACGAGCAGTACTTC. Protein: CASSSSLYEQYF.

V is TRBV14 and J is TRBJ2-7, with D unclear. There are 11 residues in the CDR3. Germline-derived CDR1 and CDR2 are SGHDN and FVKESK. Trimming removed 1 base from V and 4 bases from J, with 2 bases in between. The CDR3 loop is CASSQGYEQYF. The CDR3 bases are TGTGCCAGCAGCCAAGGTTACGAGCAGTACTTC.

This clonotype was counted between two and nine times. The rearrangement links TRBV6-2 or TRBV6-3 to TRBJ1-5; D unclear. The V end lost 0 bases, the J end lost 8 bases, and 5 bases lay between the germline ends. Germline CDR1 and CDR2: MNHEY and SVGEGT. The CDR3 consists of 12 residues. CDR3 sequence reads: CASSYSIEPQHF. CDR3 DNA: TGTGCCAGCAGTTACTCGATAGAGCCCCAGCATTTT.

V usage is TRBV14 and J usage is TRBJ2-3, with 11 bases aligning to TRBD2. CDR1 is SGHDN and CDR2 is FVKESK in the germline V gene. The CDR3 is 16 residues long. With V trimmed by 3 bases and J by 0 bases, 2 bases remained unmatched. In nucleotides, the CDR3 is TGTGCCAGCAGCCATCGACTAGCGGGGAGCACAGATACGCAGTATTTT. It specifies CASSHRLAGSTDTQYF.

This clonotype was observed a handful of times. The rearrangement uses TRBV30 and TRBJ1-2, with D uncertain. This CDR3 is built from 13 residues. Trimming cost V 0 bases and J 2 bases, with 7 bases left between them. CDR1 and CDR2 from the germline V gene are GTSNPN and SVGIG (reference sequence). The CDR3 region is CAWSVLENYGYTF. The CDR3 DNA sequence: TGTGCCTGGAGTGTATTAGAGAACTATGGCTACACCTTC.

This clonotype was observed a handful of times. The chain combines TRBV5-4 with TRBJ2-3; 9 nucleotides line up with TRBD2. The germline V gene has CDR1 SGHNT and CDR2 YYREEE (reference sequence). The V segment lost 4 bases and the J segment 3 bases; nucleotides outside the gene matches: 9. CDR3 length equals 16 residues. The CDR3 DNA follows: TGTGCCAGCAGCCCAAAGCGGGGGGCGGGGACAGATACGCAGTATTTT. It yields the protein CASSPKRGAGTDTQYF.

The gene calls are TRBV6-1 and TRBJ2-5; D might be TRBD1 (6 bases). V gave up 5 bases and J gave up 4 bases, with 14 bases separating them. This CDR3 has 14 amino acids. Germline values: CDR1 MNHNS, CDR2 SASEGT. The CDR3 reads CASSPLGAPETQYF. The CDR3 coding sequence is TGTGCCAGCAGTCCGCTGGGGGCCCCAGAGACCCAGTACTTC.

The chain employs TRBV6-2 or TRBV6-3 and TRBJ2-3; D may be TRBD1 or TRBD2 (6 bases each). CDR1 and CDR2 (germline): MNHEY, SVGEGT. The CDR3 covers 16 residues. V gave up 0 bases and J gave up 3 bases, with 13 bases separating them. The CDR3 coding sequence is TGTGCCAGCAGTTACTCTATGGAGGGGGTAACAGATACGCAGTATTTT. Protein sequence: CASSYSMEGVTDTQYF.

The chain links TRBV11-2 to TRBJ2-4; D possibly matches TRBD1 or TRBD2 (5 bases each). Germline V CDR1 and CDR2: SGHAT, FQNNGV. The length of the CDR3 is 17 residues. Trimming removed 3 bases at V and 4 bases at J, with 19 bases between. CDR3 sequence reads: CASSLGRELDGKNIQYF. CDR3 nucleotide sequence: TGTGCCAGCAGCTTGGGACGGGAACTAGATGGAAAAAACATTCAGTACTTC.

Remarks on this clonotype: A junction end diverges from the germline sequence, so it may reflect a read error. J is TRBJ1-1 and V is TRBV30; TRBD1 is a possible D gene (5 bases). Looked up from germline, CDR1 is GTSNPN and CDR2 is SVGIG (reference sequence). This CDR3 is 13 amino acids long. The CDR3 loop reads CAWSVNHGTGAFF. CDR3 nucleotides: TGTGCCTGGAGTGTTAACCACGGGACTGGAGCTTTCTTT. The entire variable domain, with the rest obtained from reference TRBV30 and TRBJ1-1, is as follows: SQTIHQWPATLVQPVGSPLSLECTVEGTSNPNLYWYRQAAGRGLQLLFYSVGIGQISSEVPQNLSASRPQDRQFILSSKKLLLSDSGFYLCAWSVNHGTGAFFGQGTRLTVV.